One TCR beta chain is described in this entry. The data derive from a study of T cell responses to AZD1222 COVID-19 vaccine. Some clones are missing from TCRdb's copy, which holds only in-frame ones; the method was immunoSEQ multiplex PCR. The data hold around 170,000 clones, with around 90% observed a single time. Source: peripheral blood, taken on day 0 of AZD1222 vaccination. The TCR sequence derives from an adult in good health.

The DNA of the CDR3 is TGTGCCAGCAGCTTAAGCCGGGGTACAGATACGCAGTATTTT. This encodes CASSLSRGTDTQYF. The V call is TRBV7-7, the J call TRBJ2-3; a possible D gene is TRBD2 (5 bases). Looked up from germline, CDR1 is SSHAT and CDR2 is FNYEAQ (reference sequence). Trimming pared 2 bases from V and 3 bases from J, leaving 9 bases between. This CDR3 is 14 amino acids long.